This TCR beta chain was documented in a study of blood T cell repertoires in COVID-19. About the study: The United States, Italy and Spain were the sources of the acute and convalescent COVID-19 samples. T cells, B-cell-depleted T cells, or PBMCs provided the cDNA or gDNA that served as material.

As processed by the authors: Reference gene primer amplification gave estimated nucleated cell counts. Sequencing was performed with immunoSEQ multiplex PCR; in TCRdb, only in-frame clones are kept and a portion is missing. The DNA gave D and trimming, while V, J and clone size come from that table. The repertoire holds a few hundred thousand clones, with roughly 90% as singletons. CDR3 length: 15 residues. The germline V gene encodes CDR1 LGHNA and CDR2 YNFKEQ. V lost 1 base and J lost 4; bases outside the gene matches: 4. The receptor comes from a man aged 45-65 years with acute or convalescent COVID-19. The chain links TRBV4-2 to TRBJ2-7, with 10 positions matching TRBD2. Input material: peripheral blood. In DNA, the CDR3 is TGTGCCAGCAGCCAAGCCCTAGCGGGGGCTTACGAGCAGTACTTC. Amino acid sequence: CASSQALAGAYEQYF.